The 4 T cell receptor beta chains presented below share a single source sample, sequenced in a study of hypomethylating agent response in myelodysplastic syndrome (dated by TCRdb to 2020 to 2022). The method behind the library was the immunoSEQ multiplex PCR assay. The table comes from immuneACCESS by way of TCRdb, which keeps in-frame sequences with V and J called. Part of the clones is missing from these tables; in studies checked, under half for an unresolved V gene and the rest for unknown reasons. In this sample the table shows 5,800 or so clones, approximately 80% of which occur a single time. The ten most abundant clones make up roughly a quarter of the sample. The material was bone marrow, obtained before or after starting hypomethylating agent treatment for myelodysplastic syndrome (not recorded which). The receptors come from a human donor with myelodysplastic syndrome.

CDR3 sequence reads: CASSYSKSRTYNEQFF. The CDR3 region has the DNA TGTGCCAGCAGTTACTCGAAGTCCAGAACCTACAATGAGCAGTTCTTC. V gene TRBV6-5 combines with J gene TRBJ2-1; no clear D gene. Trimming removed 0 bases at V and 2 bases at J, with 11 bases between. The length of the CDR3 is 16 residues. Germline CDR1 reads MNHEY; CDR2 reads SVGAGI.

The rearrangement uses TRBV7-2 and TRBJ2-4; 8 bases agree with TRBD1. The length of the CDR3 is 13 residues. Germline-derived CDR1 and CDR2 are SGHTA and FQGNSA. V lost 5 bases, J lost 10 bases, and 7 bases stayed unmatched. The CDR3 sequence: CASSPDRGRIQYF. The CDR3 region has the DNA TGTGCCAGCAGCCCAGACAGGGGCCGTATTCAGTACTTC.

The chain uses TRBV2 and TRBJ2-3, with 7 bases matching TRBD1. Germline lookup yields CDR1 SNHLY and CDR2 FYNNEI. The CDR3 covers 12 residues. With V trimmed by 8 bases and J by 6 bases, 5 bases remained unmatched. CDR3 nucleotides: TGTGCCAGCTCTGTCAGGGGGGATACGCAGTATTTT. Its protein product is CASSVRGDTQYF.

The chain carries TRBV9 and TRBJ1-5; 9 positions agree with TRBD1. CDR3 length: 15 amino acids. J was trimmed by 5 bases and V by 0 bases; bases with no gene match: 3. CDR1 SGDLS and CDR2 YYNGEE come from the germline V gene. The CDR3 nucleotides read TGTGCCAGCAGCGTAGTTCGGGACAGGGATCAGCCCCAGCATTTT. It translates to CASSVVRDRDQPQHF.